A single sample gave rise to the 11 T cell receptor beta chains below, sequenced in a study of cytomegalovirus exposure and HLA in healthy donors (dated by TCRdb to about 2017). Library prep was done by the immunoSEQ multiplex PCR assay. For the multiplex PCR, a mixture combining 60 forward primers for TCR Vbeta segments and 13 reverse primers for TCR Jbeta segments was used. In TCRdb, the immuneACCESS table is reduced to in-frame sequences with V and J assigned. These tables do not hold every clone; where another copy was compared, an unresolved V gene accounts for under half, and the others remain unexplained. The table for this sample lists over 95,000 clones; approximately 77% of them were counted only once. About 8.3% of the sample belongs to the ten largest clones. The sequenced sample was PBMCs. These receptors were collected from a female donor in good health and CMV-seronegative.

This chain joins TRBV19 and TRBJ2-7, with D perhaps matching TRBD2 (6 bases). Between the trimmed V and J ends, which lost 1 base and 2 bases, there was a span of 9 bases. The CDR3 extends over 14 amino acids. Looked up from germline, CDR1 is LNHDA and CDR2 is SQIVND (reference sequence). As DNA, the CDR3 is TGTGCCAGTAGTATAGTTGGCGGGGCCTACGAGCAGTACTTC. Translation: CASSIVGGAYEQYF.

The gene calls are TRBV19 and TRBJ1-1, with D hard to call. CDR3 length: 17 amino acids. Germline assignment: CDR1 LNHDA and CDR2 SQIVND (reference sequence). The germline V and J ends were trimmed by 3 bases and 0 bases, with 17 bases remaining between them. CDR3 DNA sequence: TGTGCCAGTAGTATTTCAATCATTTTCACAGTGAACACTGAAGCTTTCTTT. This gives the protein CASSISIIFTVNTEAFF. Drawing the rest from reference TRBV19 and TRBJ1-1, the complete variable domain is DGGITQSPKYLFRKEGQNVTLSCEQNLNHDAMYWYRQDPGQGLRLIYYSQIVNDFQKGDIAEGYSVSREKKESFPLTVTSAQKNPTAFYLCASSISIIFTVNTEAFFGQGTRLTVV.

The chain links TRBV28 to TRBJ1-5; no definite D call. Germline V gene sequence: CDR1 MDHEN, CDR2 SYDVKM. V was cut by 5 bases and J by 1 base, with 9 bases left in between. This CDR3 comprises 14 residues. The CDR3 loop is CASSPPESNQPQHF. CDR3 sequence (DNA): TGTGCCAGCAGTCCCCCGGAGAGCAATCAGCCCCAGCATTTT. The full variable domain, in which reference TRBV28 and TRBJ1-5 provide the parts outside the CDR3, is DVKVTQSSRYLVKRTGEKVFLECVQDMDHENMFWYRQDPGLGLRLIYFSYDVKMKEKGDIPEGYSVSREKKERFSLILESASTNQTSMYLCASSPPESNQPQHFGDGTRLSIL.

This clone was counted only a few times. The chain joins TRBV19 to TRBJ1-5; D not resolved. Between the trimmed V and J ends, which lost 1 base and 0 bases, there was a span of 13 bases. CDR3 size: 17 residues. CDR1 is LNHDA and CDR2 is SQIVND in the germline V gene (reference sequence). The CDR3 region has the DNA TGTGCCAGTAGTATAGCCCCAGTTTTTAATAGCAATCAGCCCCAGCATTTT. Its protein product is CASSIAPVFNSNQPQHF.

This clone was seen a few times. The chain joins TRBV18 to TRBJ2-1, with 8 bases fitting TRBD1. The CDR3 loop spans 15 amino acids. With 3 bases clipped from V and 5 bases from J, the junction kept 6 bases outside the gene matches. Looked up from germline, CDR1 is KGHSH and CDR2 is LQKENI. The CDR3 DNA follows: TGTGCCAGCTCACCTGCCGGACAGGGTCACAATGAGCAGTTCTTC. Amino acids: CASSPAGQGHNEQFF.

Turning to this clone: The same CDR3 can be traced to other DNA sequences in this sample. The chain links TRBV25-1 to TRBJ1-1; TRBD1 might be the D (5 bases). V was clipped by 6 bases and J by 1 base, with 9 bases between them. There are 13 residues in the CDR3. CDR1 is MGHDK and CDR2 is SYGVNS in the germline V gene. Written as DNA, the CDR3 is TGTGCCAGCAGGGGCCAGGGGAACACTGAAGCTTTCTTT. This codes for CASRGQGNTEAFF.

This clone was counted only a few times. V usage is TRBV29-1 and J usage is TRBJ1-2; D unclear. V was shortened by 7 bases and J by 8 bases, with 20 bases between the two germline ends. The CDR3 sequence is 13 residues long. The germline V gene has CDR1 SQVTM and CDR2 ANQGSEA. This chain's CDR3 is CSAAAGESAGYTF. The CDR3 DNA follows: TGCAGCGCCGCCGCCGGGGAGTCTGCCGGCTACACCTTC.

The V call is TRBV6-5, the J call TRBJ1-5, with unresolved D. The V gene's germline CDR1 is MNHEY and CDR2 SVGAGI. This CDR3 has 14 amino acids. Trimming took 6 bases from V and 5 from J, leaving 14 bases between them. The CDR3 DNA sequence: TGTGCCAGCAGACGCGACTCTAGTGATCAGCCCCAGCATTTT. This translates into CASRRDSSDQPQHF.

In its sample, this clone was seen a few times. Germline is not matched at one junction end, which may reflect a read error. The CDR3 loop reads CASSLTGPFTDTQYF. The CDR3 bases are TGTGCTAGCAGCTTGACAGGGCCCTTCACAGATACGCAGTATTTT. V usage is TRBV7-7 and J usage is TRBJ2-3; 7 bases align to TRBD1. Germline V gene lookup returns CDR1 SSHAT and CDR2 FNYEAQ (reference sequence). The CDR3 covers 15 residues.

The V and J genes are TRBV7-2 and TRBJ2-1; TRBD2 might be the D (5 bases). V shed 3 bases and J shed 5 bases, with 11 bases lying between them. The CDR3 totals 14 residues. Germline values: CDR1 SGHTA, CDR2 FQGNSA. DNA of the CDR3: TGTGCCAGCAGCTTCGGCGGGCAGCACAATGAGCAGTTCTTC. Its protein product is CASSFGGQHNEQFF.

The genes are TRBV20-1 and TRBJ2-7, with 7 bases lining up with TRBD1. This CDR3 spans 11 amino acids. Germline CDR1 reads DFQATT; CDR2 reads SNEGSKA (reference sequence). V shed 7 bases and J 3 bases; nucleotides not matched to a gene: 3. CDR3 protein: CSGGQNYEQYF. DNA for the CDR3: TGCAGTGGGGGACAGAACTACGAGCAGTACTTC.